The 28 T cell receptor beta chains below come from one sample, sequenced in a study of cytomegalovirus exposure and HLA in healthy donors. Primers included in the PCR were 60 Vbeta and 13 Jbeta primers. The protocol was immunoSEQ multiplex PCR, while the TCRdb copy is restricted to in-frame clones and leaves out a portion. Here the sample spans over 100,000 clones, under 85% being singletons. The source material was PBMCs. The source is a middle-aged man in good health and CMV-seropositive.

The rearrangement links TRBV11-1 to TRBJ2-3; D might be TRBD2 (6 bases). V shed 1 base and J shed 6 bases, with 11 bases lying between them. This CDR3 spans 14 amino acids. CDR1 and CDR2 from the germline V gene are SGHAT and FQDESV (reference sequence). In nucleotides, the CDR3 is TGTGCCAGCAGCTTAGAAGGAGGGCGGGATACGCAGTATTTT. It specifies CASSLEGGRDTQYF.

The J gene is TRBJ2-3, the V gene TRBV7-6; possible D gene TRBD2, 6 bases. This CDR3 has 15 residues. The V gene's germline CDR1 is SGHVS and CDR2 FNYEAQ. V was cut by 3 bases and J by 0 bases, with 10 bases left in between. CDR3 coding DNA: TGTGCCAGCAGCTTGGCCGGGACTAGCACAGATACGCAGTATTTT. This encodes CASSLAGTSTDTQYF.

V usage is TRBV4-1 and J usage is TRBJ2-7, with 10 nucleotides matching TRBD2. The CDR3 covers 16 residues. CDR1 and CDR2 from the germline V gene are MGHRA and YSYEKL. V lost 4 bases and J lost 6; bases outside the gene matches: 12. CDR3 protein: CASSPQVSGGALEQYF. CDR3 DNA: TGCGCCAGCAGCCCCCAGGTCAGCGGGGGGGCCCTCGAGCAGTACTTC.

This sequence joins TRBV9 and TRBJ2-7, with 8 nucleotides matching TRBD1. Trimming cost V 3 bases and J 3 bases; bases outside gene matches: 8. Germline V gene lookup returns CDR1 SGDLS and CDR2 YYNGEE. The CDR3 sequence is 15 residues long. The DNA for the CDR3 is TGTGCCAGCAGCGCCGACAGGGGTCGAATCTACGAGCAGTACTTC. It yields the protein CASSADRGRIYEQYF.

The chain is built from TRBV28 and TRBJ1-1, with 7 bases that match TRBD1. V shed 5 bases, J shed 6 bases, and the junction held 0 bases outside the gene matches. Per germline, CDR1 MDHEN and CDR2 SYDVKM. The CDR3 length is 11 residues. The chain's CDR3 is CASSDRAEAFF. CDR3 in DNA: TGTGCCAGCAGTGACAGGGCTGAAGCTTTCTTT.

The CDR3 sequence: CASRNNGVSNQPQHF. The CDR3 DNA follows: TGTGCCAGCAGAAACAACGGGGTTAGCAATCAGCCCCAGCATTTT. The rearrangement joins TRBV2 to TRBJ1-5; D is undetermined. This CDR3 has 15 amino acids. Germline lookup yields CDR1 SNHLY and CDR2 FYNNEI. Deletions cut 6 bases from V and 0 bases from J, with 12 bases between.

This chain connects TRBV29-1 to TRBJ2-5, with 8 bases aligning to TRBD1. Unmatched junction bases numbered 12, after V lost 8 bases and J lost 4 bases. Germline-derived CDR1 and CDR2 are SQVTM and ANQGSEA. The CDR3 spans 14 residues. CDR3 bases: TGCAGCTTAAGACAGGGGACGACACCAGAGACCCAGTACTTC. Amino acids: CSLRQGTTPETQYF.

The gene calls are TRBV11-1 and TRBJ2-7; D unresolved. Germline CDR1 and CDR2: SGHAT and FQDESV (reference sequence). Trimming left V 1 base short and J 0 bases short, with 7 bases between. The CDR3 totals 14 residues. The CDR3 sequence: CASSLGAASYEQYF. The CDR3, as DNA: TGTGCCAGCAGCTTAGGGGCAGCCTCCTACGAGCAGTACTTC. The entire variable domain, with the rest obtained from reference TRBV11-1 and TRBJ2-7, is as follows: EAEVAQSPRYKITEKSQAVAFWCDPISGHATLYWYRQILGQGPELLVQFQDESVVDDSQLPKDRFSAERLKGVDSTLKIQPAELGDSAMYLCASSLGAASYEQYFGPGTRLTVT.

The chain is built from TRBV11-3 and TRBJ1-3; 8 nucleotides line up with TRBD1. The CDR3 spans 15 residues. Per germline, CDR1 SGHNT and CDR2 YENEEA. V lost 3 bases, J lost 4 bases, and 5 bases stayed unmatched. CDR3 DNA sequence: TGTGCCAGCAGCTTCCGGACAGGGCAAGGAAACACCATATATTTT. As protein: CASSFRTGQGNTIYF.

The chain joins TRBV19 to TRBJ1-3; TRBD1 matches 7 bases. This CDR3 contains 13 residues. Looked up from germline, CDR1 is LNHDA and CDR2 is SQIVND (reference sequence). With V trimmed by 7 bases and J by 8 bases, 8 bases remained unmatched. CDR3 protein: CASTPGGQYTIYF. In DNA, the CDR3 is TGTGCCAGTACCCCCGGGGGACAGTACACCATATATTTT.

This clone was observed a few times. The chain combines TRBV7-9 with TRBJ2-1, with 10 nucleotides matching TRBD1. CDR3 length equals 13 residues. CDR1 is SEHNR, CDR2 FQNEAQ, per germline (reference sequence). The trim removed 6 bases at V and 9 bases at J, leaving 5 bases unmatched. For the CDR3, the DNA is TGTGCCAGCAGGGGACAGGGGCAACGTGAGCAGTTCTTC. It is translated as CASRGQGQREQFF.

The gene calls are TRBV6-6 and TRBJ2-5, with D uncertain. Trimming took off 4 bases at V and 4 bases at J, with 10 bases between the two ends. Germline V gene lookup returns CDR1 MNHNY and CDR2 SVGAGI (reference sequence). CDR3 size: 13 residues. CDR3 nucleotides: TGTGCCAGCAGTTTATCAGGCGCAGAGACCCAGTACTTC. It encodes CASSLSGAETQYF.

The chain recombines TRBV11-2 with TRBJ2-7; maybe TRBD2 (5 bases). Trimming removed 3 bases at V and 4 bases at J, with 10 bases between. Germline lookup yields CDR1 SGHAT and CDR2 FQNNGV. The CDR3 extends over 13 amino acids. This CDR3 is CASSLLAGYEQYF. CDR3 sequence (DNA): TGTGCCAGCAGCTTGCTAGCTGGGTACGAGCAGTACTTC.

This clone appeared once. This sequence joins TRBV19 and TRBJ2-4; TRBD1 matches at 7 bases. The length of the CDR3 is 14 residues. CDR1 and CDR2 from the germline V gene are LNHDA and SQIVND (reference sequence). Trimming took 4 bases from V and 4 from J; bases not matched to a gene: 4. The CDR3 spells CASSSGTEKNIQYF. The CDR3 DNA follows: TGTGCCAGTAGTAGTGGGACAGAGAAAAACATTCAGTACTTC.

The rearrangement joins TRBV5-4 to TRBJ1-1; possibly TRBD1 for D (6 bases). Per germline, CDR1 SGHNT and CDR2 YYREEE (reference sequence). This CDR3 is 14 amino acids long. Between the trimmed V and J ends, which lost 7 bases and 2 bases, there was a span of 15 bases. CDR3 in DNA: TGTGCCAGCTCCCTGGGGGGGGCCAACACTGAAGCTTTCTTT. Its translation is CASSLGGANTEAFF.

J is TRBJ1-2 and V is TRBV13, with D possibly being TRBD1 (5 bases). CDR1 is PRHDT, CDR2 FYEKMQ, per germline (reference sequence). The CDR3 loop spans 11 amino acids. Trimming left V 4 bases short and J 13 bases short, with 13 bases between. CDR3 DNA: TGTGCCAGCAGCTCCCGGGACTGGGCCACCTTC. It yields the protein CASSSRDWATF.

This rearrangement joins TRBV11-2 to TRBJ1-4; 8 positions agree with TRBD1. Germline V CDR1 and CDR2: SGHAT, FQNNGV. Trimming at V came to 7 bases and at J to 8 bases, leaving 9 bases not matched to a gene. This CDR3 is 14 amino acids long. The CDR3 nucleotides are TGTGCCAGCAACCATGACAGGGGCGGAGAAAAACTGTTTTTT. Its translation: CASNHDRGGEKLFF. Combining the CDR3 with reference TRBV11-2 and TRBJ1-4 gives the whole variable domain EAGVAQSPRYKIIEKRQSVAFWCNPISGHATLYWYQQILGQGPKLLIQFQNNGVVDDSQLPKDRFSAERLKGVDSTLKIQPAKLEDSAVYLCASNHDRGGEKLFFGSGTQLSVL.

This rearrangement joins TRBV4-1 to TRBJ1-2, with TRBD1 identical over 10 bases. CDR3 length: 15 amino acids. Germline V gives CDR1 MGHRA, CDR2 YSYEKL. V lost 4 bases to trimming and J lost 6 bases; unmatched junction nucleotides: 8. The CDR3 loop reads CASSLPGQGPDGYTF. CDR3 nucleotides: TGCGCCAGCAGCCTACCGGGACAGGGGCCTGATGGCTACACCTTC.

The V gene is TRBV5-4, the J gene TRBJ1-2; 7 bases line up with TRBD1. Germline V gives CDR1 SGHNT, CDR2 YYREEE (reference sequence). The CDR3 has 13 residues. V lost 4 bases to trimming and J lost 4 bases; unmatched junction nucleotides: 4. CDR3 amino acids: CASSPGQSYGYTF. The CDR3 DNA sequence: TGTGCCAGCAGCCCGGGACAGAGCTATGGCTACACCTTC.

The rearrangement joins TRBV5-1 to TRBJ2-1; 10 bases are a match to TRBD1. Germline CDR1 is SGHRS and CDR2 is YFSETQ. The CDR3 has 15 amino acids. V lost 0 bases to trimming and J lost 4 bases; unmatched junction nucleotides: 1. In DNA, the CDR3 is TGCGCCAGCAGCTTGGAGGGACAGGGGTACAATGAGCAGTTCTTC. Its protein product is CASSLEGQGYNEQFF.

The chain uses TRBV5-1 and TRBJ1-2, with a possible D match to TRBD1 (6 bases). Germline values: CDR1 SGHRS, CDR2 YFSETQ. The germline V and J ends were trimmed by 4 bases and 4 bases, with 20 bases remaining between them. The CDR3 has 16 amino acids. CDR3 in amino acids: CASSLTHREIGYGYTF. In DNA, the CDR3 is TGCGCCAGCAGCCTTACCCACAGGGAGATTGGCTATGGCTACACCTTC.

The V call is TRBV11-1, the J call TRBJ1-1; unclear D gene. Trimming stripped 5 bases from V and 0 bases from J, with 10 bases between. CDR3 length: 14 residues. Looked up from germline, CDR1 is SGHAT and CDR2 is FQDESV (reference sequence). In DNA form, the CDR3 reads TGTGCCAGCAGCCCGCGGATAATGAACACTGAAGCTTTCTTT. It translates to CASSPRIMNTEAFF.

This clone was detected once. The CDR3 sequence is CASSLFSTDTQYF. The CDR3 DNA reads as TGTGCCAGCAGCTTATTTAGCACAGATACGCAGTATTTT. The V and J genes are TRBV9 and TRBJ2-3; D remains unclear. CDR3 size: 13 residues. The V end lost 4 bases, the J end lost 0 bases, and 6 bases lay between the germline ends. Germline V gene data show CDR1 as SGDLS and CDR2 as YYNGEE.

Details on this clone: One junction end does not reproduce the germline sequence, and a read error may be involved. The chain joins TRBV7-9 to TRBJ1-1, with TRBD1 as a possible D gene (6 bases). The CDR3 is 13 amino acids. Germline assignment: CDR1 SEHNR and CDR2 FQNEAQ (reference sequence). The CDR3 region is CSSSLGGVTEAFF. DNA of the CDR3: TGTTCCAGCAGCTTAGGGGGGGTCACTGAAGCTTTCTTT. The full variable domain, with the rest looked up from reference TRBV7-9 and TRBJ1-1, is DTGVSQNPRHKITKRGQNVTFRCDPISEHNRLYWYRQTLGQGPEFLTYFQNEAQLEKSRLLSDRFSAERPKGSFSTLEIQRTEQGDSAMYLCSSSLGGVTEAFFGQGTRLTVV.

This clone was observed a single time. V gene TRBV7-3 combines with J gene TRBJ2-1, with 7 nucleotides matching TRBD1. The V and J ends lost 4 bases and 9 bases, in that order; junction bases with no gene match: 0. The CDR3 has 11 residues. Germline values: CDR1 SGHTA, CDR2 FQGTGA. The CDR3 DNA reads as TGTGCCAGCAGCTCAGGGGGTGAGCAGTTCTTC. Amino acids: CASSSGGEQFF.

V gene TRBV18 combines with J gene TRBJ1-2, with TRBD1 matching over 8 bases. V was clipped by 2 bases and J by 4 bases; unmatched bases: 9. This CDR3 contains 16 residues. Per the germline V gene, CDR1 is KGHSH and CDR2 is LQKENI. The CDR3 loop is CASSPKGQGVIYGYTF. The CDR3 DNA follows: TGTGCCAGCTCACCAAAAGGACAGGGCGTGATCTATGGCTACACCTTC.

The CDR3 protein is CASGLVGAPAPGFQPQHF. In nucleotides, the CDR3 is TGTGCTAGTGGTTTGGTAGGCGCACCCGCCCCGGGTTTTCAGCCCCAGCATTTT. This rearrangement joins TRBV12-5 to TRBJ1-5; unclear D gene. This CDR3 spans 18 amino acids. V dropped 0 bases and J dropped 6 bases, with 21 bases sitting between them. Germline V gene sequence: CDR1 LGHNT, CDR2 FRNRAP.

As regards this clone: At one boundary the junction diverges from the germline segment, which might be a read error. This chain joins TRBV2 and TRBJ1-6; weak D call: TRBD1 (5 bases). The CDR3 spans 15 residues. CDR1 and CDR2 from the germline V gene are SNHLY and FYNNEI. This CDR3 reads CASSDLSGRGSPPHF. The CDR3 DNA sequence: TGTGCCAGCAGTGATTTATCAGGGCGCGGTTCACCCCCCCACTTT.